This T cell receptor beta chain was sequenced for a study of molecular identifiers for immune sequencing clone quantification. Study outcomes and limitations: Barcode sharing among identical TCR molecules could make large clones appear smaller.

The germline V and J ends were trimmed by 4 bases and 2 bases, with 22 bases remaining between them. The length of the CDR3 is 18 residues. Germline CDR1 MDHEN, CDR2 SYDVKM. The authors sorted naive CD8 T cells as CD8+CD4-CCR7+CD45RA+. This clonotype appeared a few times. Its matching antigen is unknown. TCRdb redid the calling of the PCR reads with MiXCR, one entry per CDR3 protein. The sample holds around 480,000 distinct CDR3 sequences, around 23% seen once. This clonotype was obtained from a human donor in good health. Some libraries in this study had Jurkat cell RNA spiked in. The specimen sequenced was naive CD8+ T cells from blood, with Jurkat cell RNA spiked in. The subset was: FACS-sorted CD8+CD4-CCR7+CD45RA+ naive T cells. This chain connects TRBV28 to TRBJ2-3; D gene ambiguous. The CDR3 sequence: CASSSEADVGNPTDTQYF. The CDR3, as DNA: TGTGCCAGCAGTTCAGAGGCCGACGTTGGGAATCCCACAGATACGCAGTATTTT.